This T cell receptor beta chain was profiled in a study of T cells in Graves' hyperthyroidism and ophthalmopathy. Any patient presenting with uncontrolled infection, other autoimmune disease, pregnancy or lactation was left out. Researchers amplified the TCR beta CDR3 regions from RNA transcripts. TCR CDR3 underwent first-round RT-PCR with the HTBI primer set. A single record per CDR3 protein comes from TCRdb applying MiXCR to the multiplex PCR reads. Of hundreds of thousands of distinct CDR3 sequences listed, about 20% were seen once; the top ten hold roughly 44%. Comment on this clonotype: Its target is unknown.

Study-level results: A 13 V-J signature model discriminated ophthalmopathy versus stable hyperthyroidism. Blood also contained most expanded thyroid clonotypes above 0.001.

Germline values: CDR1 DFQATT, CDR2 SNEGSKA (reference sequence). V lost 1 base, J lost 2 bases, and 12 bases stayed unmatched. This CDR3 comprises 18 residues. Sequenced: blood. This TCR was recovered from a man aged 40-49 years with Graves' ophthalmopathy. This chain links TRBV20-1 with TRBJ2-3; 10 bases are shared with TRBD2. The CDR3 DNA follows: TGCAGTGCTAGAGCGGGACTAGCGTCGGGCCTGGCCACAGATACGCAGTATTTT. It codes for CSARAGLASGLATDTQYF.